The clone carrying this T cell receptor beta chain has just one count. Produced via immunoSEQ multiplex PCR; TCRdb's table is partial and in-frame only. This sample has 150,000 to 200,000 clones, with 75% to 95% found just once. This specimen belongs to a study of control samples from healthy donors and cancer patients. V lost 7 bases and J lost 5, with 6 bases in between. The germline gives CDR1 SNHLY, CDR2 FYNNEI. CDR3 length: 10 residues. The sample comprised blood. The TCR was taken from a woman in her 30s in good health. The V call is TRBV2, the J call TRBJ2-7; perhaps TRBD2 as D (5 bases). The CDR3 is CASMRDEQYF. CDR3 bases: TGTGCCAGCATGAGGGACGAGCAGTACTTC.